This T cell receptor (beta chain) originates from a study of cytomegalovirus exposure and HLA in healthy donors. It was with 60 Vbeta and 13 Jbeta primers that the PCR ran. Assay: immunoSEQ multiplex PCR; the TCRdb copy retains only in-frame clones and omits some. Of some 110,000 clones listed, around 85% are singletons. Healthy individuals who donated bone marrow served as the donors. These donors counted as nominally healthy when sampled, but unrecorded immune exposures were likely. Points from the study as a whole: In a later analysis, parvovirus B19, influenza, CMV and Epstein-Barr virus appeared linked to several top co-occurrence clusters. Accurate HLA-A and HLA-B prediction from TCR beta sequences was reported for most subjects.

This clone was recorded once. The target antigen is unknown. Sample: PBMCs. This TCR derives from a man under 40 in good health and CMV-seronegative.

CDR3 bases: TGTGCCAGCAGCGTAGGCGGGGGGTGGAACACCGGGGAGCTGTTTTTT. Residues: CASSVGGGWNTGELFF. The V gene is TRBV9, the J gene TRBJ2-2, with 8 bases that match TRBD2. This CDR3 has 16 amino acids. The junction had 2 bases not matched to a gene; V was cut back by 0 bases and J by 1 base. The germline V gene has CDR1 SGDLS and CDR2 YYNGEE. The full variable domain, completed using reference TRBV9 and TRBJ2-2, is DSGVTQTPKHLITATGQRVTLRCSPRSGDLSVYWYQQSLDQGLQFLIQYYNGEERAKGNILERFSAQQFPDLHSELNLSSLELGDSALYFCASSVGGGWNTGELFFGEGSRLTVL.